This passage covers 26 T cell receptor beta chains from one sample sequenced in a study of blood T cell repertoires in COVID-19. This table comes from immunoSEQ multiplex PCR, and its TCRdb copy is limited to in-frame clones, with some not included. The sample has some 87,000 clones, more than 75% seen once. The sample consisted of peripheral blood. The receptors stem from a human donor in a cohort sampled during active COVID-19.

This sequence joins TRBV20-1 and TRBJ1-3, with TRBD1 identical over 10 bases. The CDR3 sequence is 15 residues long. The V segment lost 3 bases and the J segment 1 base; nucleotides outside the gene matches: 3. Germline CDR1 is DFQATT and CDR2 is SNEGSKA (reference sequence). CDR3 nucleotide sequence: TGCAGTGCTAGTAGGGGACAGGGGTCTGGAAACACCATATATTTT. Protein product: CSASRGQGSGNTIYF.

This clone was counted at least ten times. This CDR3 is CASSSGYGQYF. In nucleotides, the CDR3 is TGTGCCAGCAGCTCAGGGTATGGGCAGTACTTC. V usage is TRBV11-1 and J usage is TRBJ2-7; D may be TRBD1 (5 bases). The CDR3 contains 11 residues. Trimming removed 4 bases from V and 9 bases from J, with 10 bases in between. Germline V gives CDR1 SGHAT, CDR2 FQDESV (reference sequence).

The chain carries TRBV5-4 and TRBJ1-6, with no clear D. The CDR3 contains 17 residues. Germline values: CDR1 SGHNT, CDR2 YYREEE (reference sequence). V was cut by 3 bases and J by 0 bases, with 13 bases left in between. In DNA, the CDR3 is TGTGCCAGCAGCTCGGAGGACGGCAGCTCCTATAATTCACCCCTCCACTTT. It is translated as CASSSEDGSSYNSPLHF.

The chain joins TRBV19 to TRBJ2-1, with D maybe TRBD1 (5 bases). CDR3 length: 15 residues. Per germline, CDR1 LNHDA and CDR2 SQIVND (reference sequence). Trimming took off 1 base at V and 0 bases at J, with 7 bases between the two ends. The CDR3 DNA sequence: TGTGCCAGTAGTATAGGACAGTACTCCTACAATGAGCAGTTCTTC. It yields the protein CASSIGQYSYNEQFF.

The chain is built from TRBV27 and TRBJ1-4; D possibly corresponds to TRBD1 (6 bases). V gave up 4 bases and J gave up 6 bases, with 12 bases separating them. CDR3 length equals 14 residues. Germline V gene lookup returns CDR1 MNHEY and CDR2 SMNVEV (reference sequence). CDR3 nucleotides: TGTGCCAGCAGTTCACAGGGAAACGATGAAAAACTGTTTTTT. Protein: CASSSQGNDEKLFF.

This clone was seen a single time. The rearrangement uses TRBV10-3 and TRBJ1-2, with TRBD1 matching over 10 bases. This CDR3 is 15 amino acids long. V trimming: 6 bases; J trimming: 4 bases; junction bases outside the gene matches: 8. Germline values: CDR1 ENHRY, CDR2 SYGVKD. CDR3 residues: CAISAVTGGSYGYTF. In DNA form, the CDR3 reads TGTGCCATCAGCGCCGTGACAGGGGGCAGCTATGGCTACACCTTC.

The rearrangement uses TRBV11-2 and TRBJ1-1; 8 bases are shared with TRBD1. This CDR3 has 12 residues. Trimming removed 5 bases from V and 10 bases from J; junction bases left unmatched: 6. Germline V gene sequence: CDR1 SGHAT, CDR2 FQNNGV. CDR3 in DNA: TGTGCCAGCAGCACAGGGGGAGTGAGAGCTTTCTTT. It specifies CASSTGGVRAFF.

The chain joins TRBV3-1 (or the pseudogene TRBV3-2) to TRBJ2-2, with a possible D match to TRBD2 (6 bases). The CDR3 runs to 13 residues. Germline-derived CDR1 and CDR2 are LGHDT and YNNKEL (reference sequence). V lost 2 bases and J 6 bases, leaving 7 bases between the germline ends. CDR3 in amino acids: CASSQWGAGELFF. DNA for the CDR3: TGTGCCAGCAGCCAATGGGGGGCCGGGGAGCTGTTTTTT.

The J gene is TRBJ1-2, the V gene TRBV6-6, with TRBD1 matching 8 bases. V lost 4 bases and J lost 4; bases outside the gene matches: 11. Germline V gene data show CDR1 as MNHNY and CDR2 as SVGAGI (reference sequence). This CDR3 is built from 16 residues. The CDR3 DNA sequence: TGTGCCAGCAGTTCCCCAGGTGGGGACAGGTCCTATGGCTACACCTTC. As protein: CASSSPGGDRSYGYTF.

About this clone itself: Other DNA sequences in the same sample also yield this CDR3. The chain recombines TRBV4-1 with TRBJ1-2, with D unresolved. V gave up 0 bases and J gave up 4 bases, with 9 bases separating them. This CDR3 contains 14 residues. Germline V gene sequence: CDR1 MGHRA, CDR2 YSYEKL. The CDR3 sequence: CASSQEGRPYGYTF. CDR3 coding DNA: TGCGCCAGCAGCCAAGAAGGCAGGCCCTATGGCTACACCTTC.

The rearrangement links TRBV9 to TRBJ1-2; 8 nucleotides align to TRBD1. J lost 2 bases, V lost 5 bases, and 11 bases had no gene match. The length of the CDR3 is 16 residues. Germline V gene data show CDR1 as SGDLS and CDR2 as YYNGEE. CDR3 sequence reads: CASSPIIGQGNYGYTF. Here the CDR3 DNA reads TGTGCCAGCAGTCCTATCATAGGACAGGGAAACTATGGCTACACCTTC.

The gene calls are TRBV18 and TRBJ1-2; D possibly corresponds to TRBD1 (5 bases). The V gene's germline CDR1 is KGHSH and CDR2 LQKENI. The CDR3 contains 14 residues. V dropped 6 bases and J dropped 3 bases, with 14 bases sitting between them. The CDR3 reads CASSHDKGHYGYTF. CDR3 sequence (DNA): TGTGCCAGCTCCCACGACAAGGGGCACTATGGCTACACCTTC.

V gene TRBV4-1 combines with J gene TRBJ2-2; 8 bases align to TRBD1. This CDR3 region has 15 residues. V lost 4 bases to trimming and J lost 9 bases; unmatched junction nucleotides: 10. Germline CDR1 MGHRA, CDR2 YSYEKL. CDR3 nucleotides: TGCGCCAGCAGCCGTGAGTTGGCAGGGGGCTGGGAGCTGTTTTTT. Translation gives CASSRELAGGWELFF.

This chain's CDR3 is CASSIRGETQYF. The CDR3 DNA reads as TGTGCCAGCAGCATACGCGGAGAGACCCAGTACTTC. The V and J genes are TRBV12-3 or TRBV12-4 and TRBJ2-5, with D uncertain. The CDR3 has 12 residues. V lost 6 bases to trimming and J lost 4 bases, with 9 bases between them.

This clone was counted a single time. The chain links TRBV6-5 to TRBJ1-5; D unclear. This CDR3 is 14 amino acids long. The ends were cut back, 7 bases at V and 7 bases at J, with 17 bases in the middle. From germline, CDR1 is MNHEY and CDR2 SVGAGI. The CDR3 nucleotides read TGTGCCAGCAACCCAACATCTTTTAGCCAGCCCCAGCATTTT. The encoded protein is CASNPTSFSQPQHF.

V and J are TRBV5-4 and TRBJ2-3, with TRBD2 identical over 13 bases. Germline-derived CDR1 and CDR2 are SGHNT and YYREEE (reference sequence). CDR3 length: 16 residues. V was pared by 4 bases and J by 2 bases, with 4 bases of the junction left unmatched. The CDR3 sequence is CASSLGTSGITDTQYF. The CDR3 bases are TGTGCCAGCAGCCTCGGGACTAGCGGGATCACAGATACGCAGTATTTT. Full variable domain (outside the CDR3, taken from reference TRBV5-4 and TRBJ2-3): ETGVTQSPTHLIKTRGQQVTLRCSSQSGHNTVSWYQQALGQGPQFIFQYYREEENGRGNFPPRFSGLQFPNYSSELNVNALELDDSALYLCASSLGTSGITDTQYFGPGTRLTVL.

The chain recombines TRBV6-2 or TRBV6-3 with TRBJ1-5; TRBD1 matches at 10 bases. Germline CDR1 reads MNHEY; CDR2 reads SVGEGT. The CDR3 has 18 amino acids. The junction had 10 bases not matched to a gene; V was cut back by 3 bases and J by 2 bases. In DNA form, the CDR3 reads TGTGCCAGCAGTTATGGCGGGACAGGGGATATTGGCAATCAGCCCCAGCATTTT. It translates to CASSYGGTGDIGNQPQHF.

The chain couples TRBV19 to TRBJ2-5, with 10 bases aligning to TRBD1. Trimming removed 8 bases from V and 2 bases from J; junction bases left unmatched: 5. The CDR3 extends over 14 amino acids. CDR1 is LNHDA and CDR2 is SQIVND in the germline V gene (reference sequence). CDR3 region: CASGDRGLQETQYF. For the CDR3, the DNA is TGTGCCAGTGGTGACAGGGGGCTTCAAGAGACCCAGTACTTC.

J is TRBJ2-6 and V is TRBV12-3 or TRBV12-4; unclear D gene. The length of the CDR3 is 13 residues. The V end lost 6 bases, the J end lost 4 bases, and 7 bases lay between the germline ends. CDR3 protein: CASRSEGANVLTF. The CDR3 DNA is TGTGCCAGCAGGTCGGAGGGGGCCAACGTCCTGACTTTC.

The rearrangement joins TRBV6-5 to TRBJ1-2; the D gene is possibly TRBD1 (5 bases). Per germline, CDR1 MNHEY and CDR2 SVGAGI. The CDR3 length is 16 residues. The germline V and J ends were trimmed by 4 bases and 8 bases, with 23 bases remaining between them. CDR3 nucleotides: TGTGCCAGCAGTTCCGCCGTGATTCAGGGCCCCGGGGGCTACACCTTC. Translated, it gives CASSSAVIQGPGGYTF.

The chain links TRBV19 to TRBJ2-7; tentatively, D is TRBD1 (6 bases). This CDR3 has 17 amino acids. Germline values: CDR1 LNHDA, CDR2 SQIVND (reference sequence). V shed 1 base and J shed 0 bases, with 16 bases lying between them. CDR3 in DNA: TGTGCCAGTAGTATAGGTTACACCCGGGACACCTCCTACGAGCAGTACTTC. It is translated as CASSIGYTRDTSYEQYF.

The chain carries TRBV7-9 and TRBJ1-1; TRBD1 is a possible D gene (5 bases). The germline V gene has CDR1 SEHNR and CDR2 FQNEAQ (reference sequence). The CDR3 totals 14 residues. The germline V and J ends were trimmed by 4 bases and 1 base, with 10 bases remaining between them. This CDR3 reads CASSWGPRNTEAFF. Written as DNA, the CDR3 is TGTGCCAGCAGCTGGGGCCCACGGAACACTGAAGCTTTCTTT.

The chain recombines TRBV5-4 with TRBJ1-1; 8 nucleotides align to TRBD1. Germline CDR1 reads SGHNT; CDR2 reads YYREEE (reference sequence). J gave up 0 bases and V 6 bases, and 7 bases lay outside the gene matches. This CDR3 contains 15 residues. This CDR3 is CASTQGARLNTEAFF. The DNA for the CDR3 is TGTGCCAGCACCCAGGGGGCGCGATTGAACACTGAAGCTTTCTTT.

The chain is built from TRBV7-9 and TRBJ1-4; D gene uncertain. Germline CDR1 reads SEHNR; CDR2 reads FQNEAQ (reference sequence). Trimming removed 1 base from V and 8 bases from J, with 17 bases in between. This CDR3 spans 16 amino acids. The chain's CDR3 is CASSLVVGGTLEKLFF. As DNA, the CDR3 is TGTGCCAGCAGCTTAGTTGTGGGAGGTACTCTAGAAAAACTGTTTTTT.

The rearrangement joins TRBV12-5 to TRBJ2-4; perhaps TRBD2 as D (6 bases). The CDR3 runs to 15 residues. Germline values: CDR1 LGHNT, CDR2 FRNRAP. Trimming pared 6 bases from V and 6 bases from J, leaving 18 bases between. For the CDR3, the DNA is TGTGCTAGTGGCGGTAGTGGAGGGGAGGTAAACATTCAGTACTTC. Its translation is CASGGSGGEVNIQYF.

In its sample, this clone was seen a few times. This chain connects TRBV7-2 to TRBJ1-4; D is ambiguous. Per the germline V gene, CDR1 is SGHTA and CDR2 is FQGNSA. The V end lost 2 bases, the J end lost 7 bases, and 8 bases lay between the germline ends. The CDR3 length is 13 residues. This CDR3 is CASSLRSGEKLFF. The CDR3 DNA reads TGTGCCAGCAGCTTAAGGTCGGGTGAAAAACTGTTTTTT.